These 24 T cell receptor beta chains originate from one sample sequenced in a study of blood T cell repertoires in COVID-19 (TCRdb year 2020). The library came from the immunoSEQ multiplex PCR assay. Here the immuneACCESS table is served through TCRdb, limited to in-frame sequences with V and J called. Missing clones are a known gap in these copies; in checked studies unresolved V genes cover under half, and the rest lacks a known reason. The table for this sample lists some 91,000 clones; around nine tenths of them were counted only once. About 1.7% of the sample comes from the top ten. Source material: peripheral blood. The receptors originated from a man between 60 and 75 years old with acute or convalescent COVID-19.

The V call is TRBV7-9, the J call TRBJ1-2; 7 bases map to TRBD1. Germline CDR1 and CDR2: SEHNR and FQNEAQ (reference sequence). The trim removed 5 bases at V and 6 bases at J, leaving 3 bases unmatched. The CDR3 consists of 12 residues. CDR3 sequence reads: CASSPTGDGYTF. The CDR3 bases are TGTGCCAGCAGCCCAACAGGGGATGGCTACACCTTC.

This chain links TRBV5-1 with TRBJ2-5; 7 positions agree with TRBD1. CDR1 is SGHRS, CDR2 YFSETQ, per germline. The CDR3 totals 15 residues. J gave up 1 base and V 1 base, and 4 bases lay outside the gene matches. The CDR3 DNA sequence: TGCGCCAGCAGCTTGACCCCAGGGGGCCAAGAGACCCAGTACTTC. Residues: CASSLTPGGQETQYF.

V is TRBV5-1 and J is TRBJ1-3, with TRBD1 matching 7 bases. V lost 4 bases, J lost 0 bases, and 7 bases stayed unmatched. CDR3 length: 16 residues. Germline lookup yields CDR1 SGHRS and CDR2 YFSETQ. Here the CDR3 reads CASSRGGQLSGNTIYF. DNA of the CDR3: TGCGCCAGCAGCCGAGGGGGACAGCTCTCTGGAAACACCATATATTTT. The entire variable domain, with the rest obtained from reference TRBV5-1 and TRBJ1-3, is as follows: KAGVTQTPRYLIKTRGQQVTLSCSPISGHRSVSWYQQTPGQGLQFLFEYFSETQRNKGNFPGRFSGRQFSNSRSEMNVSTLELGDSALYLCASSRGGQLSGNTIYFGEGSWLTVV.

The chain uses TRBV19 and TRBJ2-2; D gene uncertain. Trimming left V 5 bases short and J 4 bases short, with 17 bases between. The CDR3 length is 16 residues. The V gene's germline CDR1 is LNHDA and CDR2 SQIVND (reference sequence). As DNA, the CDR3 is TGTGCCAGTAGTTTTCTTACGAAGGCAGGCACCGGGGAGCTGTTTTTT. This translates into CASSFLTKAGTGELFF.

The count of this clone is one. V gene TRBV5-1 combines with J gene TRBJ1-3, with D perhaps matching TRBD1 (6 bases). This CDR3 has 15 residues. Germline CDR1 reads SGHRS; CDR2 reads YFSETQ. Trimming left V 4 bases short and J 2 bases short, with 13 bases between. The chain's CDR3 is CASSTLQGTGNTIYF. The CDR3 DNA reads as TGCGCCAGCAGCACCCTGCAGGGGACTGGAAACACCATATATTTT.

CDR3 sequence: CASSASGSPNSPLHF. CDR3 nucleotide sequence: TGTGCCAGTAGTGCTTCAGGGTCCCCCAATTCACCCCTCCACTTT. The chain uses TRBV19 and TRBJ1-6; tentative D call: TRBD1 (5 bases). From germline, CDR1 is LNHDA and CDR2 SQIVND (reference sequence). This CDR3 is built from 15 residues. V was cut by 5 bases and J by 7 bases, with 15 bases left in between.

DNA for the CDR3: TGTGCCAGCAGCTTAGGACCAGGGGCGGAAAAACTGTTTTTT. It yields the protein CASSLGPGAEKLFF. The genes are TRBV7-9 and TRBJ1-4, with D tentatively TRBD1 (6 bases). Trimming took 1 base from V and 8 from J, leaving 11 bases between them. The CDR3 runs 14 residues. CDR1 and CDR2 from the germline V gene are SEHNR and FQNEAQ (reference sequence).

The V and J genes are TRBV4-2 and TRBJ1-1; D remains ambiguous. Germline-derived CDR1 and CDR2 are LGHNA and YNFKEQ. Trimming shortened V by 4 bases and J by 2 bases, and 11 bases separated the two germline ends. The CDR3 runs to 14 residues. CDR3 residues: CASSPWPSNTEAFF. The CDR3 DNA sequence: TGTGCCAGCAGCCCCTGGCCTTCAAACACTGAAGCTTTCTTT.

V is TRBV7-6 and J is TRBJ1-2; D is unclear. This CDR3 comprises 15 residues. V was clipped by 1 base and J by 3 bases, with 12 bases between them. In germline, CDR1 is SGHVS, CDR2 FNYEAQ. The DNA of the CDR3 is TGTGCCAGCAGCTTAGGGGCAAACCTTGACTATGGCTACACCTTC. The encoded protein is CASSLGANLDYGYTF.

The V gene is TRBV9, the J gene TRBJ1-4; 9 bases align to TRBD1. Losses at the gene ends were 7 bases for V and 7 bases for J; bases not matched to a gene: 2. CDR1 and CDR2 (germline): SGDLS, YYNGEE. CDR3 length: 12 amino acids. CDR3 coding DNA: TGTGCCAGCGGGACAGGGTTTGAAAAACTGTTTTTT. This codes for CASGTGFEKLFF.

The J gene is TRBJ2-1, the V gene TRBV19, with D unclear. CDR3 length equals 13 residues. Germline CDR1 LNHDA, CDR2 SQIVND (reference sequence). The ends were cut back, 0 bases at V and 10 bases at J, with 10 bases in the middle. The CDR3 loop reads CASSIEVHREQFF. CDR3 DNA sequence: TGTGCCAGTAGTATAGAAGTCCACCGGGAGCAGTTCTTC.

The DNA of the CDR3 is TGTGCCACTGCCGGACAGGGCACGAATACGCAGTATTTT. Amino acids: CATAGQGTNTQYF. This rearrangement joins TRBV19 to TRBJ2-3; 8 bases fit TRBD1. V lost 10 bases to trimming and J lost 7 bases; unmatched junction nucleotides: 10. CDR1 LNHDA and CDR2 SQIVND come from the germline V gene (reference sequence). This CDR3 is 13 amino acids long.

The chain employs TRBV30 and TRBJ1-1; TRBD1 matches 8 bases. The J segment lost 5 bases and the V segment lost 3 bases, leaving 5 bases of the junction unmatched. Germline CDR1 GTSNPN, CDR2 SVGIG (reference sequence). CDR3 length: 13 amino acids. DNA for the CDR3: TGTGCCTGGAGCCCTGGACAGGGTACTGAAGCTTTCTTT. Its protein is CAWSPGQGTEAFF.

V and J are TRBV2 and TRBJ1-4, with TRBD1 as a possible D gene (6 bases). The V and J ends lost 5 bases and 1 base respectively, with 11 bases between them. The CDR3 is made up of 15 amino acids. Germline V lookup: CDR1 SNHLY, CDR2 FYNNEI. The CDR3 DNA follows: TGTGCCAGCAGTTTTGGGACACTAACTAATGAAAAACTGTTTTTT. Its protein is CASSFGTLTNEKLFF.

The chain couples TRBV19 to TRBJ1-2; 7 nucleotides line up with TRBD1. V was clipped by 5 bases and J by 4 bases; unmatched bases: 7. CDR1 is LNHDA and CDR2 is SQIVND in the germline V gene (reference sequence). This CDR3 has 14 amino acids. CDR3 sequence: CASSGRGRIYGYTF. The CDR3 nucleotides are TGTGCCAGTAGTGGTAGGGGGCGAATCTATGGCTACACCTTC. The complete variable domain, with remaining parts taken from reference TRBV19 and TRBJ1-2, reads DGGITQSPKYLFRKEGQNVTLSCEQNLNHDAMYWYRQDPGQGLRLIYYSQIVNDFQKGDIAEGYSVSREKKESFPLTVTSAQKNPTAFYLCASSGRGRIYGYTFGSGTRLTVV.

V gene TRBV6-6 combines with J gene TRBJ1-5, with no clear D. Trimming stripped 7 bases from V and 4 bases from J, with 17 bases between. Germline CDR1 MNHNY, CDR2 SVGAGI (reference sequence). The CDR3 is made up of 15 amino acids. CDR3 amino acids: CASTHGSGNNQPQHF. The DNA of the CDR3 is TGTGCCAGCACCCACGGGTCGGGGAATAATCAGCCCCAGCATTTT.

The chain uses TRBV2 and TRBJ1-2, with a weak D call TRBD1 (5 bases). The CDR3 runs to 15 residues. Trimming stripped 7 bases from V and 2 bases from J, with 17 bases between. CDR1 SNHLY and CDR2 FYNNEI come from the germline V gene. The CDR3 reads CASTTGATGNYGYTF. CDR3 bases: TGTGCCAGCACCACAGGCGCCACCGGCAACTATGGCTACACCTTC.

As regards this clone: The sample carries other DNA sequences with the same CDR3. The chain has TRBV7-9 and TRBJ1-5; D is undetermined. Germline lookup yields CDR1 SEHNR and CDR2 FQNEAQ (reference sequence). CDR3 length: 15 residues. Trimming left V 1 base short and J 0 bases short, with 7 bases between. The CDR3 sequence is CASSLGADSNQPQHF. The CDR3 DNA follows: TGTGCCAGCAGCTTAGGGGCAGATAGCAATCAGCCCCAGCATTTT.

The rearrangement links TRBV5-1 to TRBJ2-2; 9 bases line up with TRBD1. This CDR3 spans 16 amino acids. V was pared by 1 base and J by 8 bases, with 9 bases of the junction left unmatched. Germline loops: CDR1 SGHRS, CDR2 YFSETQ. The CDR3 region is CASSLPATGGTGELFF. CDR3 DNA: TGCGCCAGCAGCTTGCCGGCTACAGGGGGCACGGGGGAGCTGTTTTTT.

This chain uses TRBV29-1 with TRBJ2-1, with TRBD1 as a possible D gene (5 bases). V gave up 7 bases and J gave up 6 bases, with 16 bases separating them. This CDR3 has 13 amino acids. Germline CDR1 SQVTM, CDR2 ANQGSEA. This CDR3 reads CSAQGARSNEQFF. The CDR3 DNA sequence: TGCAGCGCCCAGGGTGCACGCAGCAATGAGCAGTTCTTC.

The chain employs TRBV29-1 and TRBJ1-1; the D gene is possibly TRBD1 (5 bases). The germline CDR1 and CDR2 sequences are SQVTM and ANQGSEA. Between the trimmed V and J ends, which lost 5 bases and 0 bases, there was a span of 13 bases. This CDR3 spans 14 amino acids. CDR3 sequence: CSVRGARLNTEAFF. CDR3 nucleotides: TGCAGCGTTAGGGGTGCCAGATTGAACACTGAAGCTTTCTTT.

Comment on this clone: This sample includes further DNA sequences coding for the same CDR3. This chain links TRBV11-2 with TRBJ1-2; D perhaps matches TRBD1 (6 bases). V shed 0 bases and J shed 4 bases, with 9 bases lying between them. The germline V gene encodes CDR1 SGHAT and CDR2 FQNNGV. The CDR3 spans 14 residues. The CDR3 DNA sequence: TGTGCCAGCAGCTTAGATAGGGGGGGCTATGGCTACACCTTC. Its translation: CASSLDRGGYGYTF.

The genes are TRBV29-1 and TRBJ1-5; D not certain. In germline, CDR1 is SQVTM, CDR2 ANQGSEA. This CDR3 contains 13 residues. Trimming left V 3 bases short and J 7 bases short, with 13 bases between. The CDR3 region is CSVDPGGGQPQHF. CDR3 in DNA: TGCAGCGTTGACCCCGGAGGAGGGCAGCCCCAGCATTTT.

The rearrangement links TRBV6-1 to TRBJ1-4, with D unclear. This CDR3 comprises 14 residues. CDR1 and CDR2 (germline): MNHNS, SASEGT. V was pared by 0 bases and J by 8 bases, with 10 bases between. The CDR3 spells CASSEATRQEKLFF. The CDR3 coding sequence is TGTGCCAGCAGTGAAGCCACGAGGCAGGAAAAACTGTTTTTT.